Each of the 15 T cell receptor beta chains below was sequenced from the same sample in a study of blood T cell repertoires in COVID-19. This table comes from immunoSEQ multiplex PCR, and its TCRdb copy is limited to in-frame clones, with some not included. The sample carries about 160,000 clones, roughly 73% recorded once. Sample: peripheral blood. Every receptor here comes from a man between 65 and 85 years old with acute or convalescent COVID-19.

A few counts support this clone. J is TRBJ1-1 and V is TRBV6-5; 10 nucleotides align to TRBD1. From germline, CDR1 is MNHEY and CDR2 SVGAGI. Germline trimming cut 8 bases from V and 5 bases from J; bases unmatched to any gene: 8. The CDR3 is 14 amino acids. In DNA, the CDR3 is TGTGCCAGCTATCGGGACAGGGGAAAAACTGAAGCTTTCTTT. Its translation is CASYRDRGKTEAFF.

The chain recombines TRBV5-1 with TRBJ1-2; TRBD1 aligns across 10 bases. The CDR3 consists of 16 residues. V lost 4 bases and J lost 2; bases outside the gene matches: 8. The V gene's germline CDR1 is SGHRS and CDR2 YFSETQ. In DNA form, the CDR3 reads TGCGCCAGCAGCGAAATGAGGGGACAGGGGAACTATGGCTACACCTTC. Translated, it gives CASSEMRGQGNYGYTF. Complete variable domain (other parts from reference TRBV5-1 and TRBJ1-2): KAGVTQTPRYLIKTRGQQVTLSCSPISGHRSVSWYQQTPGQGLQFLFEYFSETQRNKGNFPGRFSGRQFSNSRSEMNVSTLELGDSALYLCASSEMRGQGNYGYTFGSGTRLTVV.

The chain recombines TRBV10-3 with TRBJ1-5; 7 nucleotides align to TRBD1. Germline CDR1 ENHRY, CDR2 SYGVKD. The CDR3 is 15 residues long. Losses at the gene ends were 6 bases for V and 6 bases for J; bases not matched to a gene: 11. The CDR3 region has the DNA TGTGCCATCAGCCAAGGGCTTACAGGGGTTCAGCCCCAGCATTTT. Encoded protein: CAISQGLTGVQPQHF.

This clone is a singleton in its sample. The CDR3 nucleotides read TGTGCCGGCGGGACGGCCCTTTCTGGGGCCAACGTCCTGACTTTC. Translation gives CAGGTALSGANVLTF. This rearrangement joins TRBV2 to TRBJ2-6, with a weak D call TRBD2 (6 bases). The germline V gene has CDR1 SNHLY and CDR2 FYNNEI. V lost 11 bases to trimming and J lost 1 base, with 15 bases between them. The CDR3 has 15 residues.

This clone has a handful of counts. This rearrangement joins TRBV9 to TRBJ2-7, with D perhaps TRBD1 (6 bases). Trimming removed 3 bases at V and 3 bases at J, with 13 bases between. There are 14 residues in the CDR3. The germline gives CDR1 SGDLS, CDR2 YYNGEE. DNA for the CDR3: TGTGCCAGCAGCGCGGGACAAAACCTCTACGAGCAGTACTTC. It codes for CASSAGQNLYEQYF.

The gene calls are TRBV7-9 and TRBJ2-7; D call uncertain. CDR1 is SEHNR and CDR2 is FQNEAQ in the germline V gene (reference sequence). The CDR3 has 12 amino acids. V lost 5 bases, J lost 2 bases, and 7 bases lay in between. The CDR3 nucleotides are TGTGCCAGCAGCCCTCGAGCCTACGAGCAGTACTTC. The encoded protein is CASSPRAYEQYF.

The chain is built from TRBV18 and TRBJ1-5, with 8 bases identical to TRBD1. V shed 3 bases, J shed 3 bases, and the junction held 10 bases outside the gene matches. Germline V CDR1 and CDR2: KGHSH, LQKENI. CDR3 length equals 17 residues. Written as DNA, the CDR3 is TGTGCCAGCTCACCCACCGACAGGGGAGTTATCAATCAGCCCCAGCATTTT. This encodes CASSPTDRGVINQPQHF. Full variable domain (rest looked up from reference TRBV18 and TRBJ1-5): NAGVMQNPRHLVRRRGQEARLRCSPMKGHSHVYWYRQLPEEGLKFMVYLQKENIIDESGMPKERFSAEFPKEGPSILRIQQVVRGDSAAYFCASSPTDRGVINQPQHFGDGTRLSIL.

Only a few counts were recorded for this clone. V usage is TRBV10-3 and J usage is TRBJ1-2; D possibly corresponds to TRBD1 (6 bases). The germline gives CDR1 ENHRY, CDR2 SYGVKD. V was pared by 6 bases and J by 3 bases, with 14 bases between. CDR3 length equals 14 residues. Here the CDR3 reads CAIRRGQLDYGYTF. CDR3 bases: TGTGCCATCAGACGTGGACAGTTAGACTATGGCTACACCTTC.

This clone was counted between two and nine times. The chain combines TRBV15 with TRBJ1-4; 11 bases agree with TRBD1. Germline lookup yields CDR1 LNHNV and CDR2 YYDKDF (reference sequence). Trimming at V came to 3 bases and at J to 2 bases, leaving 8 bases not matched to a gene. The CDR3 loop spans 18 amino acids. As DNA, the CDR3 is TGTGCCACCAGCAGGGCCAGGGACAGGGGGTCTACTAATGAAAAACTGTTTTTT. Translated: CATSRARDRGSTNEKLFF.

J is TRBJ2-7 and V is TRBV29-1; D is possibly TRBD2 (5 bases). The CDR3 contains 12 residues. Germline V gives CDR1 SQVTM, CDR2 ANQGSEA. The germline V and J ends were trimmed by 4 bases and 3 bases, with 10 bases remaining between them. CDR3 sequence reads: CSVAGSDYEQYF. The CDR3 DNA reads TGCAGCGTTGCGGGGTCCGACTACGAGCAGTACTTC.

This chain uses TRBV19 with TRBJ1-1, with TRBD1 matching 9 bases. This CDR3 comprises 16 residues. Trimming took 4 bases from V and 6 from J; bases not matched to a gene: 12. From germline, CDR1 is LNHDA and CDR2 SQIVND (reference sequence). CDR3 DNA sequence: TGTGCCAGTAGTAGAGAAGTCGACAGGGGGGACGCTGAAGCTTTCTTT. Encoded protein: CASSREVDRGDAEAFF.

This chain links TRBV27 with TRBJ1-2, with D uncertain. The CDR3 contains 13 residues. Between the trimmed V and J ends, which lost 5 bases and 5 bases, there was a span of 12 bases. The germline V gene has CDR1 MNHEY and CDR2 SMNVEV (reference sequence). The CDR3: CASSPATMYGYTF. CDR3 sequence (DNA): TGTGCCAGCAGTCCTGCGACTATGTATGGCTACACCTTC.

The table lists this clone with a few counts. The chain combines TRBV4-1 with TRBJ2-1; 7 bases map to TRBD1. Germline CDR1 is MGHRA and CDR2 is YSYEKL. J lost 9 bases, V lost 2 bases, and 7 bases had no gene match. The CDR3 has 14 residues. CDR3 loop: CASSQTYRGREQFF. The CDR3 DNA sequence: TGCGCCAGCAGCCAAACCTACAGGGGCCGTGAGCAGTTCTTC.

The chain recombines TRBV14 with TRBJ1-2; no clear D. The ends were cut back, 3 bases at V and 0 bases at J, with 14 bases in the middle. Germline CDR1 is SGHDN and CDR2 is FVKESK. This CDR3 spans 16 amino acids. CDR3 nucleotides: TGTGCCAGCAGCCAGCGGGATCGGGCGGCTAACTATGGCTACACCTTC. It translates to CASSQRDRAANYGYTF.

V usage is TRBV5-4 and J usage is TRBJ1-4; possible D gene TRBD1, 6 bases. This CDR3 is 15 amino acids long. Per the germline V gene, CDR1 is SGHNT and CDR2 is YYREEE (reference sequence). V gave up 0 bases and J gave up 4 bases, with 10 bases separating them. CDR3 coding DNA: TGTGCCAGCAGCTTGGCAGGGGCACTTAATGAAAAACTGTTTTTT. It yields the protein CASSLAGALNEKLFF. The full variable domain, in which reference TRBV5-4 and TRBJ1-4 provide the parts outside the CDR3, is ETGVTQSPTHLIKTRGQQVTLRCSSQSGHNTVSWYQQALGQGPQFIFQYYREEENGRGNFPPRFSGLQFPNYSSELNVNALELDDSALYLCASSLAGALNEKLFFGSGTQLSVL.